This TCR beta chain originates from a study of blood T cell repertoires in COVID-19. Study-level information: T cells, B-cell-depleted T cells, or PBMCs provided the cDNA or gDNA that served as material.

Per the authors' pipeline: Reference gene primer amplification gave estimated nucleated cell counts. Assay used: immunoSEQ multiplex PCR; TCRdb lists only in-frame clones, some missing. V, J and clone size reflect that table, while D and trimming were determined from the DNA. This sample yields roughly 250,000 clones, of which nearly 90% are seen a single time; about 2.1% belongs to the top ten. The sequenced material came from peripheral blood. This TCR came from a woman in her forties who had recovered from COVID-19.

CDR3 region: CAWTRTSRGEQFF. The CDR3, as DNA: TGTGCCTGGACCCGGACTAGTAGAGGTGAGCAGTTCTTC. The V and J genes are TRBV30 and TRBJ2-1, with TRBD2 matching over 7 bases. With V trimmed by 4 bases and J by 9 bases, 9 bases remained unmatched. The CDR3 totals 13 residues. Germline-derived CDR1 and CDR2 are GTSNPN and SVGIG (reference sequence).